The clone carrying this T cell receptor (beta chain) was recorded once. Its cognate antigen is unknown. These data are taken from a study of T cell responses to AZD1222 COVID-19 vaccine. Method: immunoSEQ multiplex PCR; TCRdb's copy keeps in-frame clones and lacks some. The top ten hold 11% of the sample, which has under 85,000 clones, roughly 84% seen once. Whole-study results and caveats: Targets within unmutated variant regions were reportedly found for nearly half of spike-specific TCRs. Spike was spanned by vaccine-associated CD4 TCRs, which were dominant at 160-218 and 743-854. In a largely white British group with more females than males, clonal diversity was possibly underestimated. Repertoires were sampled only after the peak T cell response.

Material: peripheral blood, obtained on day 0 of AZD1222 vaccination. This clonotype originated in an adult in good health.

The CDR3 sequence: CASSESVAPTGELFF. The CDR3 coding sequence is TGTGCCAGCAGTGAGAGCGTGGCACCCACCGGGGAGCTGTTTTTT. The chain is built from TRBV6-4 and TRBJ2-2; D remains ambiguous. The V gene's germline CDR1 is MRHNA and CDR2 SNTAGT. Trimming left V 3 bases short and J 4 bases short, with 12 bases between. CDR3 length equals 15 residues.